The following is a T cell receptor beta chain sequence with its context. The antigen is unknown. Trimming removed 1 base from V and 1 base from J, with 2 bases in between. This CDR3 has 13 amino acids. Generated by immunoSEQ multiplex PCR, the TCRdb table keeps only in-frame clones and is missing some. The sample shows over 200,000 clones, about 95% of them seen only once. These data are taken from a study of T cell responses to AZD1222 COVID-19 vaccine. Broader study findings: Nearly half of spike-specific TCRs reportedly target unmutated variant regions. Clonal diversity was possibly underestimated, and white British individuals and females predominated among donors. Scientists sampled the repertoires only once the peak T cell response had passed.

The V call is TRBV12-3 or TRBV12-4, the J call TRBJ1-5; D ambiguous. Sample: peripheral blood, taken 28 days after the second dose of the MenACWY control vaccine. The clonotype originates from an adult who received the MenACWY meningococcal vaccine as a control. CDR3 sequence (DNA): TGTGCCAGCAGTTTAGGAAGCAATCAGCCCCAGCATTTT. This codes for CASSLGSNQPQHF.